The 21 T cell receptor beta chains listed next were all sequenced from one sample in a study of blood T cell repertoires in COVID-19. TCRdb keeps only in-frame clones here, not all; method: immunoSEQ multiplex PCR. The repertoire holds about 150,000 clones, approximately 86% seen once, with 3.5% to 4.5% in the top ten. The sample consisted of PBMCs or T cells enriched from blood (not recorded which). The receptor set was obtained from a woman between 40 and 50 years old who had been exposed to COVID-19.

This clone was seen just once. V gene TRBV19 combines with J gene TRBJ1-5, with 10 bases that match TRBD1. Per germline, CDR1 LNHDA and CDR2 SQIVND (reference sequence). V lost 7 bases to trimming and J lost 5 bases; unmatched junction nucleotides: 5. This CDR3 comprises 14 residues. The CDR3 region has the DNA TGTGCCAGTACCGGGACAGGGGCTTATCAGCCCCAGCATTTT. Protein product: CASTGTGAYQPQHF.

The J gene is TRBJ1-5, the V gene TRBV28, with D hard to call. Trimming pared 1 base from V and 0 bases from J, leaving 13 bases between. The CDR3 length is 17 residues. Germline V gene lookup returns CDR1 MDHEN and CDR2 SYDVKM. CDR3 DNA: TGTGCCAGCAGTTTATCGAACCTGTTAGTTAGCAATCAGCCCCAGCATTTT. Amino acid sequence: CASSLSNLLVSNQPQHF.

This clone has only one observation. The chain employs TRBV18 and TRBJ1-1; a possible D gene is TRBD1 (5 bases). Trimming removed 6 bases at V and 5 bases at J, with 13 bases between. The length of the CDR3 is 13 residues. The germline V gene encodes CDR1 KGHSH and CDR2 LQKENI. CDR3 region: CASSPDRTTEAFF. CDR3 bases: TGTGCCAGCTCCCCCGACAGAACGACTGAAGCTTTCTTT.

This chain links TRBV29-1 with TRBJ2-4; TRBD1 matches 8 bases. This CDR3 spans 14 amino acids. Per the germline V gene, CDR1 is SQVTM and CDR2 is ANQGSEA. J was trimmed by 6 bases and V by 6 bases; bases with no gene match: 10. DNA for the CDR3: TGCAGCGTCGCAGGGGGACAGGTTTCAAACATTCAGTACTTC. This codes for CSVAGGQVSNIQYF.

The gene calls are TRBV2 and TRBJ2-3; D is undetermined. Germline V gene sequence: CDR1 SNHLY, CDR2 FYNNEI. This CDR3 contains 13 residues. V was trimmed by 5 bases and J by 1 base, leaving 7 bases between them. Here the CDR3 reads CASSITGTDTQYF. The CDR3 DNA reads as TGTGCCAGCAGTATTACTGGCACAGATACGCAGTATTTT. Filled out from reference TRBV2 and TRBJ2-3, the complete variable domain reads EPEVTQTPSHQVTQMGQEVILRCVPISNHLYFYWYRQILGQKVEFLVSFYNNEISEKSEIFDDQFSVERPDGSNFTLKIRSTKLEDSAMYFCASSITGTDTQYFGPGTRLTVL.

This clone was counted only a few times. The chain employs TRBV6-2 or TRBV6-3 and TRBJ2-5, with TRBD2 as a possible D gene (7 bases). The CDR3 has 15 residues. V was clipped by 2 bases and J by 0 bases, with 10 bases between them. Germline V CDR1 and CDR2: MNHEY, SVGEGT. The DNA of the CDR3 is TGTGCCAGCAGTTACGGGGGGGCGTACCAAGAGACCCAGTACTTC. Translated: CASSYGGAYQETQYF.

The V and J genes are TRBV9 and TRBJ2-3; tentatively, D is TRBD1 (5 bases). V lost 0 bases and J 3 bases, leaving 17 bases between the germline ends. The CDR3 runs to 17 residues. Germline V gene lookup returns CDR1 SGDLS and CDR2 YYNGEE. CDR3 nucleotides: TGTGCCAGCAGCGTAGCCACAAGGGGCAGGGCGACAGATACGCAGTATTTT. It specifies CASSVATRGRATDTQYF.

This chain links TRBV9 with TRBJ1-6; a possible D gene is TRBD1 (6 bases). There are 18 residues in the CDR3. In germline, CDR1 is SGDLS, CDR2 YYNGEE. V lost 1 base, J lost 5 bases, and 19 bases lay in between. In DNA form, the CDR3 reads TGTGCCAGCAGCGTATCCCCCGCGGGGGGCCTGGATAATTCACCCCTCCACTTT. This codes for CASSVSPAGGLDNSPLHF. Based on the CDR3 plus reference TRBV9 and TRBJ1-6, the full variable domain is DSGVTQTPKHLITATGQRVTLRCSPRSGDLSVYWYQQSLDQGLQFLIQYYNGEERAKGNILERFSAQQFPDLHSELNLSSLELGDSALYFCASSVSPAGGLDNSPLHFGNGTRLTVT.

V usage is TRBV3-1 (or the pseudogene TRBV3-2) and J usage is TRBJ1-3, with D possibly matching TRBD1 (5 bases). V was clipped by 5 bases and J by 2 bases, with 13 bases between them. Germline CDR1 LGHDT, CDR2 YNNKEL (reference sequence). CDR3 length: 15 residues. In DNA form, the CDR3 reads TGTGCCAGCAGCACGGGACTCCTGACTGGAAACACCATATATTTT. The encoded protein is CASSTGLLTGNTIYF.

This clone was seen a single time. The V gene is TRBV5-4, the J gene TRBJ2-1; D not certain. The germline V and J ends were trimmed by 0 bases and 0 bases, with 10 bases remaining between them. Germline loops: CDR1 SGHNT, CDR2 YYREEE (reference sequence). The CDR3 consists of 16 residues. In DNA form, the CDR3 reads TGTGCCAGCAGCTTGGCCTCGTTGCGCTCCTACAATGAGCAGTTCTTC. Residues: CASSLASLRSYNEQFF.

The chain recombines TRBV7-8 with TRBJ1-5; 8 bases agree with TRBD1. Germline loops: CDR1 SGHVS, CDR2 FQNEAQ. The V segment lost 5 bases and the J segment 2 bases; nucleotides outside the gene matches: 8. CDR3 length equals 16 residues. DNA of the CDR3: TGTGCCAGCAGCGCCCGCAGGGGGCAGGGCAATCAGCCCCAGCATTTT. It codes for CASSARRGQGNQPQHF.

Of note for this clone: Other DNA sequences in this sample translate to the same CDR3. The rearrangement links TRBV10-1 to TRBJ2-6; tentative D call: TRBD1 (6 bases). The CDR3 extends over 15 amino acids. Trimming stripped 6 bases from V and 1 base from J, with 10 bases between. CDR1 WNHNN and CDR2 SYGVQD come from the germline V gene (reference sequence). The DNA of the CDR3 is TGCGCCAGCAGCGACACAGGGTCTGGGGCCAACGTCCTGACTTTC. This sequence encodes CASSDTGSGANVLTF.

This chain joins TRBV11-2 and TRBJ1-1, with D perhaps TRBD1 (5 bases). In germline, CDR1 is SGHAT, CDR2 FQNNGV. CDR3 size: 15 residues. V was pared by 3 bases and J by 6 bases, with 17 bases between. Here the CDR3 DNA reads TGTGCCAGCAGCTTGGGCATCTGGACATCCTCTGAAGCTTTCTTT. Protein product: CASSLGIWTSSEAFF.

The chain has TRBV5-4 and TRBJ1-4, with unresolved D. There are 13 residues in the CDR3. V shed 4 bases and J shed 8 bases, with 12 bases lying between them. Germline V CDR1 and CDR2: SGHNT, YYREEE (reference sequence). Here the CDR3 DNA reads TGTGCCAGCAGCGGGCCCTCGGCGGAAAAACTGTTTTTT. It is translated as CASSGPSAEKLFF.

CDR3 bases: TGTGCCAGCAGTTATGACGGGAGCTCCTACGAGCAGTACTTC. This translates into CASSYDGSSYEQYF. V and J are TRBV27 and TRBJ2-7, with a tentative D call TRBD2 (6 bases). Trimming took off 4 bases at V and 0 bases at J, with 10 bases between the two ends. The CDR3 consists of 14 residues. Germline V gene data show CDR1 as MNHEY and CDR2 as SMNVEV (reference sequence).

V and J are TRBV12-5 and TRBJ2-2; no clear D gene. The germline gives CDR1 LGHNT, CDR2 FRNRAP. CDR3 length: 14 residues. The ends were cut back, 1 base at V and 3 bases at J, with 6 bases in the middle. In DNA form, the CDR3 reads TGTGCTAGTGGTTTGGCTCGGTACACCGGGGAGCTGTTTTTT. This sequence encodes CASGLARYTGELFF.

V and J are TRBV2 and TRBJ2-7; D is uncertain. Germline V gene sequence: CDR1 SNHLY, CDR2 FYNNEI. Deletions cut 3 bases from V and 0 bases from J, with 12 bases between. The CDR3 length is 15 residues. CDR3 sequence (DNA): TGTGCCAGCAGTGATCCAGGTCACGTCTCCTACGAGCAGTACTTC. Translation: CASSDPGHVSYEQYF.

This clone was observed a few times. The rearrangement joins TRBV5-4 to TRBJ2-7, with 11 bases aligning to TRBD1. The CDR3 loop spans 14 amino acids. Looked up from germline, CDR1 is SGHNT and CDR2 is YYREEE (reference sequence). V shed 4 bases, J shed 6 bases, and the junction held 6 bases outside the gene matches. CDR3 DNA: TGTGCCAGCAGCATGCCCGGGACAGGGGGCGAGCAGTACTTC. This translates into CASSMPGTGGEQYF. Supplemented by reference TRBV5-4 and TRBJ2-7, the full variable domain reads ETGVTQSPTHLIKTRGQQVTLRCSSQSGHNTVSWYQQALGQGPQFIFQYYREEENGRGNFPPRFSGLQFPNYSSELNVNALELDDSALYLCASSMPGTGGEQYFGPGTRLTVT.

This chain links TRBV3-1 (or the pseudogene TRBV3-2) with TRBJ2-2, with TRBD1 matching 10 bases. The germline gives CDR1 LGHDT, CDR2 YNNKEL (reference sequence). The length of the CDR3 is 15 residues. After removal of 1 base from V and 5 bases from J, the junction contained 1 base not matched to a gene. The CDR3 region has the DNA TGTGCCAGCAGCCAAGGGACAGGGGGGACCGGGGAGCTGTTTTTT. This gives the protein CASSQGTGGTGELFF.

The DNA for the CDR3 is TGTGCCATCAGGGAGATCCTGACAGGGACGAACACCGGGGAGCTGTTTTTT. This codes for CAIREILTGTNTGELFF. V and J are TRBV10-3 and TRBJ2-2; 7 bases fit TRBD1. Looked up from germline, CDR1 is ENHRY and CDR2 is SYGVKD. The CDR3 runs to 17 residues. The trim removed 6 bases at V and 0 bases at J, leaving 10 bases unmatched.

The chain couples TRBV5-1 to TRBJ1-1, with D unresolved. Trimming cost V 3 bases and J 5 bases, with 17 bases left between them. The CDR3 is 15 residues long. Per the germline V gene, CDR1 is SGHRS and CDR2 is YFSETQ. CDR3 sequence: CASSSGRGSRTEAFF. The CDR3 DNA is TGCGCCAGCAGCTCCGGGAGAGGGTCGAGGACTGAAGCTTTCTTT. Based on the CDR3 plus reference TRBV5-1 and TRBJ1-1, the full variable domain is KAGVTQTPRYLIKTRGQQVTLSCSPISGHRSVSWYQQTPGQGLQFLFEYFSETQRNKGNFPGRFSGRQFSNSRSEMNVSTLELGDSALYLCASSSGRGSRTEAFFGQGTRLTVV.